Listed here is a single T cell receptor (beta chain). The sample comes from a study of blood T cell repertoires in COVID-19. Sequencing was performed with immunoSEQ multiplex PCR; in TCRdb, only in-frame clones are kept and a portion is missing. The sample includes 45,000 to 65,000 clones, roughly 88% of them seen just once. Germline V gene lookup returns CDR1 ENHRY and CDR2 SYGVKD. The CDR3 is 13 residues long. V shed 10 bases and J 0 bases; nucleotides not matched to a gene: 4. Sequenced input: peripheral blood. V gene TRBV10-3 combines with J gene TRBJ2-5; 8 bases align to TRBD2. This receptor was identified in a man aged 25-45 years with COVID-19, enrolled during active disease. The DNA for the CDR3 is TGTGCCACCTATAGCGGGAACCAAGAGACCCAGTACTTC. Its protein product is CATYSGNQETQYF.